Below are 23 T cell receptor beta chains sequenced from a single sample in a study of neurological immune-mediated disorders. Via MiXCR, TCRdb re-called the 5' RACE reads, giving one row per CDR3 protein. The sample includes around 90,000 distinct CDR3 sequences, 13% of them seen just once. Documented time point: longitudinal time-point 2. Sample: PBMCs. All receptors derive from a female donor with HTLV-1-associated myelopathy (HAM/TSP).

This clonotype appeared many times. V usage is TRBV5-1 and J usage is TRBJ2-5; D may be TRBD1 or TRBD2 (6 bases each). The length of the CDR3 is 16 residues. With 4 bases removed from V and 5 bases from J, the gap between germline ends came to 21 bases. Germline V CDR1 and CDR2: SGHRS, YFSETQ. The CDR3 sequence: CASSPPHREGGETQYF. The CDR3 DNA reads as TGCGCCAGCAGCCCGCCCCACAGGGAAGGAGGGGAGACCCAGTACTTC.

This clonotype appeared many times. This sequence joins TRBV28 and TRBJ2-3; 7 bases agree with TRBD2. The ends lost 2 bases at V and 3 bases at J; junction bases unmatched: 2. Germline-derived CDR1 and CDR2 are MDHEN and SYDVKM. This CDR3 contains 14 residues. CDR3 nucleotides: TGTGCCAGCAGTTTAGGGGGGGATACAGATACGCAGTATTTT. Translation gives CASSLGGDTDTQYF.

The chain is built from TRBV5-1 and TRBJ2-4, with 9 bases matching TRBD2. CDR1 is SGHRS and CDR2 is YFSETQ in the germline V gene. The V gene end was trimmed by 4 bases and the J gene end by 7 bases; junction bases not matched to a gene: 9. The CDR3 sequence is 15 residues long. CDR3 protein: CASSATGTSSNIQYF. The CDR3 nucleotides are TGCGCCAGCAGCGCCACCGGGACTAGCTCGAACATTCAGTACTTC.

This clonotype was seen at least ten times. V is TRBV5-1 and J is TRBJ2-1; 10 bases map to TRBD1. The trim removed 4 bases at V and 3 bases at J, leaving 4 bases unmatched. The CDR3 totals 15 residues. Germline V CDR1 and CDR2: SGHRS, YFSETQ. CDR3 protein: CASSDGQGGYNEQFF. In DNA form, the CDR3 reads TGCGCCAGCAGCGACGGACAGGGGGGCTACAATGAGCAGTTCTTC.

This clonotype was seen at least ten times. The chain employs TRBV7-7 and TRBJ2-1; 8 bases align to TRBD1. The germline V gene encodes CDR1 SSHAT and CDR2 FNYEAQ (reference sequence). V was pared by 5 bases and J by 9 bases, with 12 bases of the junction left unmatched. CDR3 size: 15 residues. The chain's CDR3 is CASSLDRGLGAEQFF. Written as DNA, the CDR3 is TGTGCCAGCAGCCTCGACAGGGGATTAGGGGCTGAGCAGTTCTTC.

The rearrangement uses TRBV5-5 and TRBJ2-7; 9 bases line up with TRBD2. The germline V gene encodes CDR1 SGHKS and CDR2 YYEKEE (reference sequence). V lost 1 base, J lost 2 bases, and 4 bases stayed unmatched. The CDR3 has 15 residues. Here the CDR3 DNA reads TGTGCCAGCAGCTTGTCGGCGGGGGGGACCTACGAGCAGTACTTC. Translated, it gives CASSLSAGGTYEQYF.

V is TRBV20-1 and J is TRBJ1-2; TRBD1 matches 7 bases. This CDR3 has 15 residues. V was pared by 0 bases and J by 1 base, with 5 bases of the junction left unmatched. The germline gives CDR1 DFQATT, CDR2 SNEGSKA (reference sequence). CDR3 loop: CSARDGDRVNYGYTF. DNA of the CDR3: TGCAGTGCTAGAGACGGGGACAGAGTTAACTATGGCTACACCTTC.

This clonotype was counted ten times or more. A much larger clone is a single base away; this may be a read error. DNA of the CDR3: TGTGCCAGCAGCTTAGGATGGAGCTACGAGCAGTACTTC. Its protein is CASSLGWSYEQYF. V and J are TRBV7-2 and TRBJ2-7; D is undetermined. The CDR3 is 13 amino acids. The germline V gene encodes CDR1 SGHTA and CDR2 FQGNSA. The V and J ends lost 1 base and 3 bases respectively, with 7 bases between them.

This clonotype was counted many times. V is TRBV5-1 and J is TRBJ2-5; D is undetermined. The CDR3 is 14 amino acids. Germline values: CDR1 SGHRS, CDR2 YFSETQ. V lost 3 bases and J 3 bases, leaving 12 bases between the germline ends. This CDR3 reads CASSSGSSEETQYF. The CDR3 nucleotides read TGCGCCAGCAGCTCCGGGTCCTCAGAAGAGACCCAGTACTTC.

This clonotype has ten or more counts. The V gene is TRBV9, the J gene TRBJ2-2; possibly TRBD2 for D (6 bases). Germline loops: CDR1 SGDLS, CDR2 YYNGEE. Trimming cost V 4 bases and J 4 bases, with 14 bases left between them. The CDR3 runs to 15 residues. The CDR3: CASSPLGGATGELFF. The CDR3 DNA is TGTGCCAGCAGCCCCCTGGGCGGGGCCACCGGGGAGCTGTTTTTT. Together with reference TRBV9 and TRBJ2-2, the CDR3 gives the full variable domain: DSGVTQTPKHLITATGQRVTLRCSPRSGDLSVYWYQQSLDQGLQFLIQYYNGEERAKGNILERFSAQQFPDLHSELNLSSLELGDSALYFCASSPLGGATGELFFGEGSRLTVL.

This clonotype appeared many times. The chain employs TRBV7-2 and TRBJ2-1; a weak D match, TRBD2 (6 bases). CDR1 SGHTA and CDR2 FQGNSA come from the germline V gene. The CDR3 has 13 amino acids. V was trimmed by 5 bases and J by 4 bases, leaving 9 bases between them. DNA for the CDR3: TGTGCCAGCAGCCCGACTAGATACAATGAGCAGTTCTTC. Its protein is CASSPTRYNEQFF.

This clonotype was picked up a small number of times. The chain joins TRBV12-3 or TRBV12-4 to TRBJ2-7; TRBD1 matches at 11 bases. The CDR3 extends over 15 amino acids. The ends lost 6 bases at V and 5 bases at J; junction bases unmatched: 9. CDR3: CASSSVGTGGNEQYF. The CDR3 coding sequence is TGTGCCAGCAGCTCCGTAGGGACAGGGGGAAACGAGCAGTACTTC.

This clonotype was detected a few times. The chain couples TRBV18 to TRBJ2-5; no firm D call. V lost 6 bases, J lost 0 bases, and 8 bases lay in between. The CDR3 loop spans 13 amino acids. Germline loops: CDR1 KGHSH, CDR2 LQKENI. CDR3 in DNA: TGTGCCAGCTCTTGGGTAAACCAAGAGACCCAGTACTTC. Protein: CASSWVNQETQYF.

Remarks on this clonotype: This may be a read error: a much more frequent sequence differs by one nucleotide. The CDR3 region is CASSMGLYSNRPQHF. The CDR3 nucleotides are TGTGCCAGTAGTATGGGTCTATATAGCAATCGGCCCCAGCATTTT. The rearrangement uses TRBV19 and TRBJ1-5; no clear D. The CDR3 loop spans 15 amino acids. The germline V gene has CDR1 LNHDA and CDR2 SQIVND (reference sequence).

The gene calls are TRBV28 and TRBJ2-4; 12 bases match TRBD2. Germline V gives CDR1 MDHEN, CDR2 SYDVKM. The CDR3 consists of 15 residues. J gave up 7 bases and V 5 bases, and 6 bases lay outside the gene matches. The CDR3 sequence: CASSLTSGGHNIQYF. For the CDR3, the DNA is TGTGCCAGCAGTCTGACTAGCGGGGGACATAACATTCAGTACTTC.

This clonotype was seen repeatedly, ten times or more. This chain links TRBV7-8 with TRBJ2-1; the D is unclear. Germline values: CDR1 SGHVS, CDR2 FQNEAQ. V gave up 5 bases and J gave up 6 bases, with 5 bases separating them. The CDR3 runs 11 residues. This CDR3 reads CASSPSNEQFF. CDR3 bases: TGTGCCAGCAGCCCCTCCAATGAGCAGTTCTTC.

The chain employs TRBV5-5 and TRBJ1-2; no reliable D call. Trimming shortened V by 0 bases and J by 3 bases, and 12 bases separated the two germline ends. Germline V gene lookup returns CDR1 SGHKS and CDR2 YYEKEE (reference sequence). This CDR3 region has 15 residues. CDR3 residues: CASSLGRAPDYGYTF. The CDR3 DNA sequence: TGTGCCAGCAGCTTGGGTCGGGCCCCCGACTATGGCTACACCTTC.

With regard to this clonotype: A much larger clonotype is one base distant, so this may be a read error. The chain uses TRBV7-9 and TRBJ2-1; 7 bases are shared with TRBD1. In germline, CDR1 is SEHNR, CDR2 FQNEAQ (reference sequence). The CDR3 is 14 residues long. The CDR3 region has the DNA TGTGCCAACAGCCTGCTGACAGGGATATTTGAGCAGTTCTTC. Protein product: CANSLLTGIFEQFF.

This clonotype was picked up many times. The chain uses TRBV5-1 and TRBJ2-7; D may be TRBD1 or TRBD2 (5 bases each). The germline gives CDR1 SGHRS, CDR2 YFSETQ. V was pared by 3 bases and J by 11 bases, with 18 bases between. CDR3 length: 13 amino acids. The CDR3 bases are TGCGCCAGCAGCTGGGGGATAGACAGTGTGGAGTACTTC. Amino acids: CASSWGIDSVEYF.

The rearrangement links TRBV5-1 to TRBJ2-2, with 10 bases fitting TRBD1. This CDR3 region has 18 residues. The germline CDR1 and CDR2 sequences are SGHRS and YFSETQ. V lost 0 bases to trimming and J lost 6 bases; unmatched junction nucleotides: 11. The CDR3 sequence: CASSLVPPGQGKAGELFF. In DNA form, the CDR3 reads TGCGCCAGCAGCTTGGTGCCGCCGGGACAGGGGAAGGCCGGGGAGCTGTTTTTT.

This clonotype was counted ten times or more. The chain recombines TRBV29-1 with TRBJ1-1; weak D call: TRBD1 (6 bases). CDR3 length: 13 residues. The germline V gene has CDR1 SQVTM and CDR2 ANQGSEA. Trimming removed 7 bases from V and 2 bases from J, with 14 bases in between. The CDR3 DNA reads as TGCAGCGCCTCCAGGGGCATCAACACTGAAGCTTTCTTT. Its protein is CSASRGINTEAFF.

This clonotype was seen ten or more times. CDR3 residues: CASSLGISNTGELFF. DNA of the CDR3: TGCGCCAGCAGCTTAGGTATCTCAAACACCGGGGAGCTGTTTTTT. This chain joins TRBV5-1 and TRBJ2-2; D call uncertain. Germline CDR1 and CDR2: SGHRS and YFSETQ. This CDR3 is built from 15 residues. V lost 2 bases and J 2 bases, leaving 10 bases between the germline ends.

This clonotype was counted many times. The chain carries TRBV7-6 and TRBJ2-7; D might be TRBD1 (5 bases). This CDR3 contains 15 residues. CDR1 and CDR2 from the germline V gene are SGHVS and FNYEAQ. Trimming removed 1 base from V and 0 bases from J, with 10 bases in between. Here the CDR3 DNA reads TGTGCCAGCAGCTTAGGGACATTTAACTCCTACGAGCAGTACTTC. Residues: CASSLGTFNSYEQYF.